Below, 29 T cell receptor beta chains from the same sample are listed, as sequenced in a study of regulatory T cells in long-lasting Graves disease. Construction of TCR beta libraries relied on iRepertoire HTBI primers and on Arm-PCR targeting CDR3 regions. MiXCR was run by TCRdb on the multiplex PCR reads, yielding one entry per CDR3 protein. The repertoire includes 300,000 to 500,000 distinct CDR3 sequences, more than 20% of them detected once, and roughly 20% sits in the top ten. Regarding time point: persistent/refractory GD, antithyroid drugs over 5 years with positive TRAb. With RNA extracted from PBMCs as input, the TCR library was made. This specimen was peripheral blood mononuclear cells (PBMCs), taken when the disease was refractory, from a patient treated with antithyroid drugs. These receptors all stem from a female donor with Graves disease.

This clonotype was seen more than once but under ten times. The V call is TRBV29-1, the J call TRBJ1-1; the D gene is possibly TRBD1 (5 bases). The CDR3 is 14 amino acids. The germline V gene encodes CDR1 SQVTM and CDR2 ANQGSEA. V was clipped by 1 base and J by 4 bases, with 13 bases between them. In DNA form, the CDR3 reads TGCAGCGTTGAAGGGGCCGACAGTAGCACTGAAGCTTTCTTT. It encodes CSVEGADSSTEAFF.

This clonotype was observed many times. The rearrangement uses TRBV20-1 and TRBJ2-2; possible D gene TRBD1, 7 bases. V was shortened by 1 base and J by 6 bases, with 30 bases between the two germline ends. Germline CDR1 is DFQATT and CDR2 is SNEGSKA (reference sequence). The CDR3 totals 20 residues. CDR3 sequence (DNA): TGCAGTGCTAGAGCGCCTAGACAGGGTTTAAAGCTAAGCGGGTCCGGGGAGCTGTTTTTT. Protein sequence: CSARAPRQGLKLSGSGELFF.

This clonotype appeared many times. The rearrangement uses TRBV30 and TRBJ1-6; D might be TRBD1 (5 bases). CDR3 size: 14 residues. V lost 0 bases, J lost 8 bases, and 11 bases lay in between. Germline V CDR1 and CDR2: GTSNPN, SVGIG (reference sequence). CDR3 bases: TGTGCCTGGAGTGTACAGGCCGTGGATTCACCCCTCCACTTT. Its translation: CAWSVQAVDSPLHF.

A word on this clonotype: Relative to the germline gene, one junction end is altered; a read error may explain this. The chain joins TRBV7-2 to TRBJ1-2; possible D gene TRBD1, 5 bases. The CDR3 runs 13 residues. CDR1 SGHTA and CDR2 FQGNSA come from the germline V gene. The CDR3 sequence is CASSLIRDGGIAF. Written as DNA, the CDR3 is TGTGCCAGCAGCTTGATCAGGGACGGCGGGATCGCCTTC.

This clonotype occurred many times. As DNA, the CDR3 is TGTGCCAGCAGCCTCTTCCAGGGGAGGTATGGCTACACCTTC. Translation: CASSLFQGRYGYTF. The chain links TRBV28 to TRBJ1-2, with D possibly TRBD1 on 6 matching bases. CDR1 and CDR2 from the germline V gene are MDHEN and SYDVKM. The CDR3 runs to 14 residues. The ends were cut back, 6 bases at V and 5 bases at J, with 16 bases in the middle.

The chain couples TRBV12-3 or TRBV12-4 to TRBJ2-2; 8 positions match TRBD1. V dropped 10 bases and J dropped 2; count of bases not matched to a gene: 6. CDR3 size: 14 residues. For the CDR3, the DNA is TGTGCCACCTCGACAGGGGCAAACACCGGGGAGCTGTTTTTT. This sequence encodes CATSTGANTGELFF.

The V gene is TRBV7-2, the J gene TRBJ1-3; D is uncertain. V was clipped by 4 bases and J by 4 bases, with 8 bases between them. Germline CDR1 is SGHTA and CDR2 is FQGNSA. CDR3 length equals 13 residues. DNA for the CDR3: TGTGCCAGCAGCTCTACGACCGGAAACACCATATATTTT. Its protein product is CASSSTTGNTIYF.

This clonotype appeared many times. The V call is TRBV19, the J call TRBJ1-5; the D is unclear. The CDR3 extends over 15 amino acids. V was cut by 4 bases and J by 0 bases, with 10 bases left in between. CDR1 and CDR2 (germline): LNHDA, SQIVND (reference sequence). CDR3 in DNA: TGTGCCAGTAGTAAAATCTTGGATAGCAATCAGCCCCAGCATTTT. Protein: CASSKILDSNQPQHF.

In this sample, this clonotype turned up many times. V and J are TRBV27 and TRBJ1-2; D uncertain. Germline CDR1 reads MNHEY; CDR2 reads SMNVEV (reference sequence). Trimming took 5 bases from V and 4 from J, leaving 17 bases between them. CDR3 length: 15 residues. The CDR3 DNA sequence: TGTGCCAGCAGTCTGGGTAGGGCAGCCACCTATGGCTACACCTTC. Its protein product is CASSLGRAATYGYTF.

This clonotype showed up many times. The genes are TRBV2 and TRBJ2-7, with 14 bases fitting TRBD2. CDR1 SNHLY and CDR2 FYNNEI come from the germline V gene. There are 18 residues in the CDR3. V was clipped by 4 bases and J by 4 bases; unmatched bases: 12. The CDR3 region is CASSGGLAGDSSMYEQYF. Here the CDR3 DNA reads TGTGCCAGCAGTGGGGGACTAGCGGGAGATAGTAGCATGTACGAGCAGTACTTC.

About this clonotype: Relative to the germline gene, one junction end is altered; a read error may explain this. The chain employs TRBV7-9 and TRBJ1-2, with D possibly matching TRBD1 (5 bases). This CDR3 spans 8 amino acids. Germline assignment: CDR1 SEHNR and CDR2 FQNEAQ (reference sequence). The CDR3 loop reads CASDRGSF. The CDR3 region has the DNA TGTGCCAGCGACCGGGGGAGCTTC. Full variable domain (outside the CDR3, taken from reference TRBV7-9 and TRBJ1-2): DTGVSQNPRHKITKRGQNVTFRCDPISEHNRLYWYRQTLGQGPEFLTYFQNEAQLEKSRLLSDRFSAERPKGSFSTLEIQRTEQGDSAMYLCASDRGSFGSGTRLTVV.

This clonotype was recorded at least ten times. The rearrangement joins TRBV6-1 to TRBJ1-4; 10 bases map to TRBD1. The germline gives CDR1 MNHNS, CDR2 SASEGT. V lost 5 bases and J lost 8; bases outside the gene matches: 8. The CDR3 loop spans 15 amino acids. The CDR3 loop is CASSPAGTGVEKLFF. CDR3 coding DNA: TGTGCCAGCAGTCCAGCCGGGACAGGGGTGGAAAAACTGTTTTTT.

The chain combines TRBV24-1 with TRBJ2-5, with 7 bases lining up with TRBD1. The CDR3 spans 15 residues. After removal of 8 bases from V and 2 bases from J, the junction contained 10 bases not matched to a gene. The germline CDR1 and CDR2 sequences are KGHDR and SFDVKD. The CDR3 reads CATKPGTEQQETQYF. The CDR3 region has the DNA TGTGCCACCAAGCCCGGGACAGAGCAGCAAGAGACCCAGTACTTC.

This clonotype was counted many times. The chain couples TRBV11-2 to TRBJ2-5; TRBD1 matches at 11 bases. CDR3 length: 18 residues. With 1 base clipped from V and 5 bases from J, the junction kept 12 bases outside the gene matches. In germline, CDR1 is SGHAT, CDR2 FQNNGV. The CDR3 nucleotides read TGTGCCAGCAGCTTAGGGACAGGGGGCGGGGGTCTCGGGGAGACCCAGTACTTC. The encoded protein is CASSLGTGGGGLGETQYF.

This clonotype was observed at least ten times. Sequence at one end of the junction differs from germline and may be a read error. The chain uses TRBV28 and TRBJ2-7; 14 bases are shared with TRBD2. The germline gives CDR1 MDHEN, CDR2 SYDVKM. The CDR3 sequence is 17 residues long. The CDR3 sequence is CASILSRLAGGPGEQYF. In DNA, the CDR3 is TGTGCCAGCATTTTATCCCGACTAGCGGGAGGGCCGGGAGAGCAGTACTTC.

This clonotype was recorded many times. The chain carries TRBV2 and TRBJ2-7, with TRBD1 matching over 8 bases. V lost 4 bases, J lost 2 bases, and 4 bases stayed unmatched. Germline-derived CDR1 and CDR2 are SNHLY and FYNNEI. The CDR3 loop spans 14 amino acids. CDR3 sequence reads: CASSVQGVPYEQYF. The CDR3 region has the DNA TGTGCCAGCAGTGTACAGGGGGTCCCCTACGAGCAGTACTTC.

In this sample, this clonotype turned up many times. The chain joins TRBV18 to TRBJ1-1; a possible D gene is TRBD1 (5 bases). This CDR3 spans 11 amino acids. Trimming stripped 6 bases from V and 11 bases from J, with 13 bases between. Germline V lookup: CDR1 KGHSH, CDR2 LQKENI. The DNA of the CDR3 is TGTGCCAGCTCTCCCGGGACCGGTGCTTTCTTT. This sequence encodes CASSPGTGAFF.

The V gene is TRBV30, the J gene TRBJ1-3; no clear D. The V and J ends lost 4 bases and 1 base respectively, with 2 bases between them. The CDR3 has 11 residues. Germline V gene data show CDR1 as GTSNPN and CDR2 as SVGIG (reference sequence). CDR3: CAWKSGNTIYF. Written as DNA, the CDR3 is TGTGCCTGGAAGTCTGGAAACACCATATATTTT.

The rearrangement uses TRBV7-6 and TRBJ1-3; maybe TRBD1 (5 bases). The CDR3 runs to 12 residues. Per the germline V gene, CDR1 is SGHVS and CDR2 is FNYEAQ. Trimming removed 5 bases from V and 7 bases from J, with 9 bases in between. CDR3 in amino acids: CASSTTENTIYF. Here the CDR3 DNA reads TGTGCCAGCAGCACGACAGAGAACACCATATATTTT.

Many counts were recorded for this clonotype. This sequence joins TRBV11-2 and TRBJ1-4; TRBD1 is a possible D gene (6 bases). CDR3 length: 14 amino acids. Germline V gene sequence: CDR1 SGHAT, CDR2 FQNNGV. V lost 4 bases, J lost 8 bases, and 14 bases lay in between. CDR3 residues: CASSWGGGAEKLFF. The DNA of the CDR3 is TGTGCCAGCAGCTGGGGGGGCGGCGCGGAAAAACTGTTTTTT.

This clonotype was detected ten times or more. The chain has TRBV10-1 and TRBJ2-7; D is undetermined. CDR1 is WNHNN, CDR2 SYGVQD, per germline (reference sequence). Trimming took 4 bases from V and 5 from J, leaving 6 bases between them. This CDR3 spans 11 amino acids. The CDR3 spells CASSVLNEQYF. In DNA form, the CDR3 reads TGCGCCAGCAGTGTTCTGAACGAGCAGTACTTC.

A remark on this clonotype: A much larger clone is a single base away; this may be a read error. The conserved phenylalanine or tryptophan is not found at the CDR3 terminus, so this likely reflects a read error. This rearrangement joins TRBV12-3 or TRBV12-4 to TRBJ1-1, with a weak D call TRBD1 (5 bases). Trimming removed 5 bases at V and 6 bases at J, with 16 bases between. The CDR3 sequence is 14 residues long. As DNA, the CDR3 is TGTGCCAGCAGTCCAGCGTGGGACGTAGCTGAAGCTTTCCTT. Translated: CASSPAWDVAEAFL.

This clonotype was seen many times. The CDR3 DNA is TGTGCCAGCAGTTTGGTTGGCAGGGGGGATCAGCCCCAGCATTTT. Its protein is CASSLVGRGDQPQHF. V and J are TRBV27 and TRBJ1-5, with TRBD1 matching 7 bases. The CDR3 has 15 amino acids. V lost 3 bases, J lost 5 bases, and 7 bases stayed unmatched. Germline CDR1 is MNHEY and CDR2 is SMNVEV (reference sequence).

The rearrangement uses TRBV12-5 and TRBJ2-3; D gene ambiguous. There are 14 residues in the CDR3. V was pared by 5 bases and J by 4 bases, with 13 bases between. Germline V gene data show CDR1 as LGHNT and CDR2 as FRNRAP. The CDR3 loop is CASGPELPADTQYF. The CDR3 bases are TGTGCTAGTGGTCCGGAACTACCCGCAGATACGCAGTATTTT.

The chain combines TRBV10-3 with TRBJ1-1; no clear D. Germline V gene data show CDR1 as ENHRY and CDR2 as SYGVKD. V lost 6 bases to trimming and J lost 1 base, with 9 bases between them. The CDR3 extends over 13 amino acids. The CDR3 region is CAISASPNTEAFF. CDR3 nucleotides: TGTGCCATCAGCGCAAGCCCGAACACTGAAGCTTTCTTT.

The V and J genes are TRBV6-2 or TRBV6-3 and TRBJ1-1; D gene ambiguous. Germline V gene data show CDR1 as MNHEY and CDR2 as SVGEGT. V shed 3 bases and J shed 10 bases, with 12 bases lying between them. This CDR3 contains 12 residues. The CDR3 region is CASSYVNSRAFF. The CDR3 coding sequence is TGTGCCAGCAGTTATGTTAATAGTAGAGCTTTCTTT.

The CDR3 here is CASSQDRAALYEQYF. CDR3 coding DNA: TGCGCCAGCAGCCAAGATCGGGCGGCCCTCTACGAGCAGTACTTC. This chain joins TRBV4-3 and TRBJ2-7; D gene uncertain. Per the germline V gene, CDR1 is LGHNA and CDR2 is YSLEER. The V end was cut by 0 bases, the J end by 3 bases, with 12 bases between. This CDR3 region has 15 residues.

At least ten counts were recorded for this clonotype. The DNA for the CDR3 is TGTGCCAGCTGGGGGGCCGGACAGGGCGATACTGGCTACACCTTC. The encoded protein is CASWGAGQGDTGYTF. The J gene is TRBJ1-2, the V gene TRBV28; 8 positions agree with TRBD1. From germline, CDR1 is MDHEN and CDR2 SYDVKM. CDR3 length equals 15 residues. The ends lost 8 bases at V and 7 bases at J; junction bases unmatched: 15.

This clonotype was picked up many times. J is TRBJ1-4 and V is TRBV20-1; unclear D gene. The CDR3 runs to 15 residues. Trimming shortened V by 0 bases and J by 6 bases, and 14 bases separated the two germline ends. Per germline, CDR1 DFQATT and CDR2 SNEGSKA (reference sequence). CDR3 nucleotide sequence: TGCAGTGCTAGAGACCGTGGGCAAAATCATGAAAAACTGTTTTTT. It is translated as CSARDRGQNHEKLFF.